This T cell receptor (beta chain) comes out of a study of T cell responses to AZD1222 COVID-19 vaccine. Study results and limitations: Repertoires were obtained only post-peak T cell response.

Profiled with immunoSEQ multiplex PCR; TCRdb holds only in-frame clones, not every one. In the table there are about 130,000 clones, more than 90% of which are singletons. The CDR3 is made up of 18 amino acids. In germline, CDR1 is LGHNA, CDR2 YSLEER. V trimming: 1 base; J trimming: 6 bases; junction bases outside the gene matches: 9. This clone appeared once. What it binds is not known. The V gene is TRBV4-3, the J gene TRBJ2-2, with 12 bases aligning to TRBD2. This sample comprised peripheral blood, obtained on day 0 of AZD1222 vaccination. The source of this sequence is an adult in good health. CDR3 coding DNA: TGCGCCAGCAGCCAAGCTGCGACTAGCGGGAGTTGGGCCGGGGAGCTGTTTTTT. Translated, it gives CASSQAATSGSWAGELFF.